This TCR beta chain was captured by sequencing in a study of CXCR3 chemokines and chemotherapy response in bladder cancer. A single record per CDR3 protein comes from TCRdb applying MiXCR to the PCR reads. This table has over 5,000 distinct CDR3 sequences, roughly 14% appearing once. This clonotype is labeled as large (0.1 to 1%). This CDR3 is built from 15 residues. Trimming at V came to 5 bases and at J to 4 bases, leaving 9 bases not matched to a gene. CDR1 MNHNS and CDR2 SASEGT come from the germline V gene. V is TRBV6-1 and J is TRBJ2-3, with 7 bases lining up with TRBD2. The TCR originated in a human donor with bladder cancer that responded to neoadjuvant chemotherapy. Specimen collection occurred from a patient whose treatment included neoadjuvant chemotherapy. CDR3 in DNA: TGTGCCAGCAGTCCTTTCGCGGGAGATTCAGATACGCAGTATTTT. This encodes CASSPFAGDSDTQYF.